The next 13 T cell receptor beta chains were all read from a single sample in a study of CD4 T cells in relation to SARS-CoV-2 and coronaviruses. Unexposed donor CD4+ T cells date from about 2011-2018, before the COVID-19 pandemic. TCRdb's table, derived via immunoSEQ multiplex PCR, lists solely in-frame clones and lacks some. The sample yields 60,000 or so clones, about 95% seen once. Sequences were obtained from naive CD4+ T cells from PBMCs. As to subset: naive CD4+ T cells isolated by negative enrichment. The receptors were gathered from a human donor in good health.

The chain carries TRBV4-2 and TRBJ2-3; D ambiguous. The germline V gene encodes CDR1 LGHNA and CDR2 YNFKEQ. The CDR3 covers 16 residues. The V and J ends lost 6 bases and 1 base respectively, with 17 bases between them. The CDR3 sequence is CASSSSSQSRTDTQYF. The CDR3 DNA sequence: TGTGCCAGCAGTTCAAGTTCACAGTCTCGCACAGATACGCAGTATTTT.

V and J are TRBV2 and TRBJ1-5; the match to TRBD1 covers 7 bases. J lost 0 bases, V lost 7 bases, and 12 bases had no gene match. CDR3 length: 17 amino acids. The germline gives CDR1 SNHLY, CDR2 FYNNEI. This CDR3 is CASTGEGQSYSNQPQHF. CDR3 sequence (DNA): TGTGCCAGCACAGGAGAGGGACAGTCATATAGCAATCAGCCCCAGCATTTT. Combining the CDR3 with reference TRBV2 and TRBJ1-5 gives the whole variable domain EPEVTQTPSHQVTQMGQEVILRCVPISNHLYFYWYRQILGQKVEFLVSFYNNEISEKSEIFDDQFSVERPDGSNFTLKIRSTKLEDSAMYFCASTGEGQSYSNQPQHFGDGTRLSIL.

The rearrangement joins TRBV3-1 (or the pseudogene TRBV3-2) to TRBJ2-3, with 10 positions matching TRBD2. J gave up 6 bases and V 1 base, and 22 bases lay outside the gene matches. This CDR3 is built from 21 residues. Germline V lookup: CDR1 LGHDT, CDR2 YNNKEL (reference sequence). The CDR3 protein is CASSQGARLAGANPPPDTQYF. In DNA form, the CDR3 reads TGTGCCAGCAGCCAAGGAGCTAGGCTAGCGGGAGCCAACCCCCCCCCGGATACGCAGTATTTT.

The chain uses TRBV5-8 and TRBJ2-1; 14 bases map to TRBD2. This CDR3 spans 15 amino acids. V was clipped by 5 bases and J by 10 bases; unmatched bases: 8. Per germline, CDR1 SGHTS and CDR2 YDEGEE. CDR3 loop: CASSVGLAGVGEQFF. The DNA of the CDR3 is TGTGCCAGCAGTGTGGGACTAGCGGGAGTAGGGGAGCAGTTCTTC. The full variable domain, with the rest looked up from reference TRBV5-8 and TRBJ2-1, is EAGVTQSPTHLIKTRGQQATLRCSPISGHTSVYWYQQALGLGLQFLLWYDEGEERNRGNFPPRFSGRQFPNYSSELNVNALELEDSALYLCASSVGLAGVGEQFFGPGTRLTVL.

J is TRBJ2-4 and V is TRBV10-2; 10 bases align to TRBD1. The CDR3 has 17 residues. Germline-derived CDR1 and CDR2 are WSHSY and SAAADI. Trimming cost V 8 bases and J 0 bases; bases outside gene matches: 10. The CDR3 bases are TGCGCCAGCCTTGGGACAGGGGTTCCCTTAGCCAAAAACATTCAGTACTTC. This gives the protein CASLGTGVPLAKNIQYF.

This chain links TRBV28 with TRBJ2-3; no definite D call. Germline V CDR1 and CDR2: MDHEN, SYDVKM. V shed 3 bases and J shed 0 bases, with 22 bases lying between them. This CDR3 has 19 residues. Written as DNA, the CDR3 is TGTGCCAGCAGTTTTTCCTATTCGTTAGGCGGAGAAAGCACAGATACGCAGTATTTT. This gives the protein CASSFSYSLGGESTDTQYF.

This clone was seen just once. The chain recombines TRBV2 with TRBJ2-7, with 13 bases identical to TRBD2. V was pared by 4 bases and J by 3 bases, with 3 bases of the junction left unmatched. Germline V gene lookup returns CDR1 SNHLY and CDR2 FYNNEI. The CDR3 spans 15 residues. The CDR3 sequence is CASSGGTSGNYEQYF. CDR3 DNA sequence: TGTGCCAGCAGTGGAGGGACTAGCGGGAACTACGAGCAGTACTTC.

The chain links TRBV2 to TRBJ2-5; maybe TRBD2 (7 bases). This CDR3 has 15 residues. V lost 4 bases to trimming and J lost 6 bases, with 18 bases between them. Germline CDR1 is SNHLY and CDR2 is FYNNEI. CDR3 residues: CASSVEGGAVKTQYF. CDR3 DNA: TGTGCCAGCAGTGTTGAAGGGGGGGCTGTAAAGACCCAGTACTTC.

The V and J genes are TRBV18 and TRBJ2-7; 12 bases are a match to TRBD2. With 8 bases clipped from V and 6 bases from J, the junction kept 5 bases outside the gene matches. The length of the CDR3 is 13 residues. Germline V gene lookup returns CDR1 KGHSH and CDR2 LQKENI. The CDR3 region has the DNA TGTGCCAGCATCCCTAGCGGGAGGGGCGAGCAGTACTTC. It codes for CASIPSGRGEQYF.

This rearrangement joins TRBV27 to TRBJ1-4, with D possibly being TRBD1 (5 bases). The CDR3 contains 14 residues. From germline, CDR1 is MNHEY and CDR2 SMNVEV (reference sequence). The V and J ends lost 2 bases and 6 bases respectively, with 10 bases between them. The CDR3: CASSLAGRDEKLFF. CDR3 DNA sequence: TGTGCCAGCAGTTTAGCAGGGAGGGATGAAAAACTGTTTTTT.

This chain uses TRBV13 with TRBJ2-1, with a possible D match to TRBD2 (6 bases). Trimming removed 2 bases at V and 6 bases at J, with 14 bases between. Germline values: CDR1 PRHDT, CDR2 FYEKMQ (reference sequence). The CDR3 is made up of 15 amino acids. The CDR3, as DNA: TGTGCCAGCAGCTTACAGGGTGGGGGGTCCAATGAGCAGTTCTTC. Translation gives CASSLQGGGSNEQFF.

The chain recombines TRBV28 with TRBJ2-1; D is possibly TRBD2 (6 bases). Germline CDR1 reads MDHEN; CDR2 reads SYDVKM. The length of the CDR3 is 13 residues. Trimming shortened V by 7 bases and J by 0 bases, and 7 bases separated the two germline ends. CDR3 protein: CASTGSSYNEQFF. The CDR3 DNA is TGTGCCAGCACCGGGAGCTCCTACAATGAGCAGTTCTTC.

The genes are TRBV28 and TRBJ2-7; 12 nucleotides agree with TRBD1. V dropped 5 bases and J dropped 5; count of bases not matched to a gene: 7. The germline CDR1 and CDR2 sequences are MDHEN and SYDVKM. This CDR3 is 15 amino acids long. CDR3 DNA: TGTGCCAGCAGTGACCCGGGACAGGGGGCCCACGAGCAGTACTTC. Translating gives CASSDPGQGAHEQYF.